The rows below give T cell receptor beta chains drawn from one sample of a study of T cells expressing NK-cell markers. TCRdb reprocessed the 5' RACE reads and keeps a single row for each CDR3 protein, giving no DNA. This repertoire includes 350,000 to 400,000 distinct CDR3 sequences. The sequenced material came from blood T cells: a sorted CD56 or NKG2C T cell subset, CD4+ or CD8+ T cells, or bulk PBMC T cells (not recorded which). These receptors were taken from a woman between 45 and 65 years old in good health. CDR3s include the opening cysteine and the closing phenylalanine or tryptophan.

v_gene: TRBV12-3/TRBV12-4
j_gene: TRBJ1-1
CDR3aa: CASMTWDTEAFF

v_gene: TRBV5-6
j_gene: TRBJ2-7
CDR3aa: CASSLTTSGSDEQYF

v_gene: TRBV3-1
j_gene: TRBJ1-1
CDR3aa: CASSQDPPGEAFF

v_gene: TRBV11-2
j_gene: TRBJ2-3
CDR3aa: CASSSGLATDTQYF

v_gene: TRBV2
j_gene: TRBJ2-3
CDR3aa: CASIRGGLADTQYF

v_gene: TRBV11-2
j_gene: TRBJ2-6
CDR3aa: CASSPTSPRANVLTF

v_gene: TRBV15
j_gene: TRBJ1-5
CDR3aa: CATSRDRDFRQGGSQPQHF

v_gene: TRBV29-1
j_gene: TRBJ1-2
CDR3aa: CSASTATGYGYTF

v_gene: TRBV5-1
j_gene: TRBJ1-2
CDR3aa: CASSWTGQRESRSGYTF

v_gene: TRBV6-5
j_gene: TRBJ2-1
CDR3aa: CASRRGSEQFF

v_gene: TRBV7-9
j_gene: TRBJ2-1
CDR3aa: CASPRGGANEQFF

v_gene: TRBV7-2
j_gene: TRBJ2-2
CDR3aa: CASSLRGWRMFANTGELFF

v_gene: TRBV7-6
j_gene: TRBJ2-7
CDR3aa: CASSWTGENEQYF

v_gene: TRBV15
j_gene: TRBJ2-6
CDR3aa: CATSTGRSGANVLTF

v_gene: TRBV6-5
j_gene: TRBJ2-1
CDR3aa: CASSYRRGEQFF

v_gene: TRBV7-2
j_gene: TRBJ1-3
CDR3aa: CASSSRLSSSGNTIYF

v_gene: TRBV7-3
j_gene: TRBJ1-4
CDR3aa: CASSLVNGDEKLFF

v_gene: TRBV7-8
j_gene: TRBJ1-2
CDR3aa: CASSSRPGQRGGYTF

v_gene: TRBV2
j_gene: TRBJ2-3
CDR3aa: CASSDTSPDTQYF

v_gene: TRBV14
j_gene: TRBJ1-1
CDR3aa: CASSEAWNTEAFF

v_gene: TRBV12-3/TRBV12-4
j_gene: TRBJ2-1
CDR3aa: CAIGQGAIREQFF

v_gene: TRBV15
j_gene: TRBJ2-1
CDR3aa: CATSRNMGLEGNEQFF

v_gene: TRBV10-3
j_gene: TRBJ2-1
CDR3aa: CAIREREGHREQFF

v_gene: TRBV11-1
j_gene: TRBJ2-3
CDR3aa: CASSRAGTSTDTQYF

v_gene: TRBV27
j_gene: TRBJ2-3
CDR3aa: CASSWSTSGDTQYF

v_gene: TRBV16
j_gene: TRBJ1-2
CDR3aa: CASSQSGTGTGYTF